The sequence of this T cell receptor beta chain was determined in a study of T cells in Graves' hyperthyroidism and ophthalmopathy. This clonotype was counted many times. Its antigen is still unknown. CDR1 is SNHLY and CDR2 is FYNNEI in the germline V gene. CDR3 length: 12 residues. The V end lost 4 bases, the J end lost 3 bases, and 6 bases lay between the germline ends. RNA transcripts yielded amplified TCR beta CDR3 regions. HTBI primers were the set used in a first-round RT-PCR of the TCR CDR3. TCRdb ran MiXCR on the multiplex PCR reads and lists one entry per CDR3 protein. The data show roughly 580,000 distinct CDR3 sequences, with approximately 13% seen just once and approximately 5.7% held by the top ten. Findings and limits, study-wide: Blood also showed most of the thyroid clonotypes that were expanded above 0.001. In the analysis, a 13 V-J model separated ophthalmopathy from stable hyperthyroidism.

Blood was sampled at initial diagnosis of hyperthyroidism, prior to onset of any ophthalmopathy symptoms. Fresh peripheral blood, roughly 10 ml, was the source of the PBMCs. This chain links TRBV2 with TRBJ2-5; no definite D call. Material for sequencing was blood. The receptor was isolated from a young woman with Graves' hyperthyroidism that later progressed to Graves' ophthalmopathy. As DNA, the CDR3 is TGTGCCAGCAGTGCTAACAAAGAGACCCAGTACTTC. The encoded protein is CASSANKETQYF.